This T cell receptor beta chain appears in the sequencing data of a study of shared clonotypes between healthy human individuals. Germline CDR1 KGHSH, CDR2 LQKENI. The length of the CDR3 is 15 residues. V lost 3 bases, J lost 1 base, and 0 bases stayed unmatched. This clone was found a few times. This sample includes further DNA sequences coding for the same CDR3. Method: immunoSEQ multiplex PCR; TCRdb's copy keeps in-frame clones and lacks some. The sample includes about 2.4 million clones, 93% of them seen just once. Sequenced sample: naive CD4+ T cells from PBMCs. Documented subset: CD45RA+ positively selected. The origin of this receptor is a man aged 18 to 29 in good health. Some clones in this sample may be carry-over from other donors' samples. This chain links TRBV18 with TRBJ2-3; 11 nucleotides line up with TRBD2. This CDR3 reads CASSPGLAGTDTQYF. The CDR3, as DNA: TGTGCCAGCTCACCGGGACTAGCGGGCACAGATACGCAGTATTTT.